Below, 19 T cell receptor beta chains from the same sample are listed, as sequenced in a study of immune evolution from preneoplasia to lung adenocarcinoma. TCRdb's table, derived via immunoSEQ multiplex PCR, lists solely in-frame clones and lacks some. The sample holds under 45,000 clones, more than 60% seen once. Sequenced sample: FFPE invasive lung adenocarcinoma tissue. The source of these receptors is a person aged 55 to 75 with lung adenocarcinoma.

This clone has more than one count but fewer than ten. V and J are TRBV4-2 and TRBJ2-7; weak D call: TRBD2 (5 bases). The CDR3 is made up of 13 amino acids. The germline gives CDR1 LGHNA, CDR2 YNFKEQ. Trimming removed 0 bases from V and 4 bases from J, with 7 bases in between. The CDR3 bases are TGTGCCAGCAGCCAAGATAGAGGGTACGAGCAGTACTTC. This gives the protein CASSQDRGYEQYF.

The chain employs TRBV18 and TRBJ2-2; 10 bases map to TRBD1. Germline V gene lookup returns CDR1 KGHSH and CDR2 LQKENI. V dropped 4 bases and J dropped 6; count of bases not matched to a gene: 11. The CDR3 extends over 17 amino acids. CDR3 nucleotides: TGTGCCAGCTCACTCCAACGGACAGGGGGTAATTCCGGGGAGCTGTTTTTT. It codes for CASSLQRTGGNSGELFF.

The CDR3 reads CASSYGPTGTEAFF. CDR3 nucleotide sequence: TGTGCCAGCAGCTACGGACCAACGGGCACTGAAGCTTTCTTT. This chain joins TRBV7-9 and TRBJ1-1, with D unclear. The V gene's germline CDR1 is SEHNR and CDR2 FQNEAQ (reference sequence). The CDR3 extends over 14 amino acids. Trimming took off 4 bases at V and 4 bases at J, with 13 bases between the two ends.

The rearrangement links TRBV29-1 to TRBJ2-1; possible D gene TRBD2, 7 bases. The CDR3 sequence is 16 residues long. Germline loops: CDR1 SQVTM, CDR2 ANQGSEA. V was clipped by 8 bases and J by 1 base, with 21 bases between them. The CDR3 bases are TGCAGCCCATGGGGGGGGGATCAGGGGTCCTACAATGAGCAGTTCTTC. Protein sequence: CSPWGGDQGSYNEQFF.

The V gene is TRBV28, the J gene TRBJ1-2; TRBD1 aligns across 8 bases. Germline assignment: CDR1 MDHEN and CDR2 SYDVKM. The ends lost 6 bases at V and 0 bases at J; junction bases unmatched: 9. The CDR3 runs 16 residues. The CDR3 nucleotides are TGTGCCAGCAGATCAGGGGGCGAAATGGCTAACTATGGCTACACCTTC. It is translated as CASRSGGEMANYGYTF.

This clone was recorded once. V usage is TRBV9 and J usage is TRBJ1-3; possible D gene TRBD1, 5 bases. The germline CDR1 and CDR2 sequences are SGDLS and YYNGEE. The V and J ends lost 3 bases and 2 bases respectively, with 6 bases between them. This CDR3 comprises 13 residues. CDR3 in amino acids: CASSGGAGNTIYF. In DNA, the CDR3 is TGTGCCAGCAGCGGGGGGGCTGGAAACACCATATATTTT.

The DNA for the CDR3 is TGTGCCAGTAATAACAGGGTCAAGTACAATGAGCAGTTCTTC. Its translation is CASNNRVKYNEQFF. This chain joins TRBV19 and TRBJ2-1, with a possible D match to TRBD1 (6 bases). Per germline, CDR1 LNHDA and CDR2 SQIVND (reference sequence). V was shortened by 7 bases and J by 4 bases, with 14 bases between the two germline ends. The length of the CDR3 is 14 residues.

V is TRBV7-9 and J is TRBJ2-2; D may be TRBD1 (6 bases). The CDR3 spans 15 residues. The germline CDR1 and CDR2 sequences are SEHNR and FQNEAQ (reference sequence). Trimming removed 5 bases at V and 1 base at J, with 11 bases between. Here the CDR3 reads CASSHRDKNTGELFF. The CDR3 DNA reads TGTGCCAGCAGCCACCGGGACAAGAACACCGGGGAGCTGTTTTTT.

CDR3 sequence reads: CASSLGHDGYEQYF. The CDR3 nucleotides are TGCGCCAGCAGCCTCGGGCACGACGGCTACGAGCAGTACTTC. This chain uses TRBV4-1 with TRBJ2-7; D is unclear. CDR3 size: 14 residues. The germline V gene has CDR1 MGHRA and CDR2 YSYEKL. V gave up 4 bases and J gave up 3 bases, with 13 bases separating them.

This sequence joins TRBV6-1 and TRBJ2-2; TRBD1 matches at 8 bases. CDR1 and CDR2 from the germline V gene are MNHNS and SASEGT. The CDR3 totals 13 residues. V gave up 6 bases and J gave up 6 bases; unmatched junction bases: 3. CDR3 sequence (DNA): TGTGCCAGCAGAACGACAGGGGCCGGGGAGCTGTTTTTT. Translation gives CASRTTGAGELFF.

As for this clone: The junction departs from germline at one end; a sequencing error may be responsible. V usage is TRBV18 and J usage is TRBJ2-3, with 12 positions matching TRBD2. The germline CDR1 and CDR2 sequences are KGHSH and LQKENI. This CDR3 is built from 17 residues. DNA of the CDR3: TGTGCCAGCTCGCCACTCCCTAGCGGGAGGGCCGCGGATACGCAGTATTTT. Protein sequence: CASSPLPSGRAADTQYF.

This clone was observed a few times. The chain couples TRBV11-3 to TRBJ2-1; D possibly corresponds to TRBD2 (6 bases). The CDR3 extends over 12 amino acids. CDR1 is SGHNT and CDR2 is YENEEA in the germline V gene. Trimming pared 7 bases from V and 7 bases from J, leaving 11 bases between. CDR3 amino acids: CASKASENEQFF. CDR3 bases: TGTGCCAGCAAGGCTAGCGAAAATGAGCAGTTCTTC.

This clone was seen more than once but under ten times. The CDR3 DNA reads TGCAGCGTCCCCCTAGCGGGAGGGACAAACATTCAGTACTTC. This gives the protein CSVPLAGGTNIQYF. V usage is TRBV29-1 and J usage is TRBJ2-4; 12 bases fit TRBD2. The CDR3 sequence is 14 residues long. CDR1 is SQVTM, CDR2 ANQGSEA, per germline. V gave up 6 bases and J gave up 6 bases; unmatched junction bases: 6.

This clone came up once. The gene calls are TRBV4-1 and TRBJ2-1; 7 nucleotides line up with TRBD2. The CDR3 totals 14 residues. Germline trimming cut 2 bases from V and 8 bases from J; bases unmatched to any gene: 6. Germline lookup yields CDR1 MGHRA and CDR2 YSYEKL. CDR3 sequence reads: CASSQPLGGDEQFF. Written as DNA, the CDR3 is TGCGCCAGCAGCCAACCCCTGGGAGGGGATGAGCAGTTCTTC.

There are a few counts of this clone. CDR3 nucleotides: TGTGCCAGCAGCTTCGGTGGGCGAGGACGGGAAGCCCTCGAGCAGTACTTC. Protein sequence: CASSFGGRGREALEQYF. The chain links TRBV7-3 to TRBJ2-7, with a weak D call TRBD2 (5 bases). Trimming cost V 3 bases and J 6 bases, with 24 bases left between them. Germline CDR1 and CDR2: SGHTA and FQGTGA. The CDR3 runs to 17 residues. The entire variable domain, with the rest obtained from reference TRBV7-3 and TRBJ2-7, is as follows: GAGVSQTPSNKVTEKGKYVELRCDPISGHTALYWYRQSLGQGPEFLIYFQGTGAADDSGLPNDRFFAVRPEGSVSTLKIQRTERGDSAVYLCASSFGGRGREALEQYFGPGTRLTVT.

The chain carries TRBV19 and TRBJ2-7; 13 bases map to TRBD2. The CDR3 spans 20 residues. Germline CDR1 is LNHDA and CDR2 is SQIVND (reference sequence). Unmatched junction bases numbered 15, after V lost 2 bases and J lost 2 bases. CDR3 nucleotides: TGTGCCAGTAGTATAACAATCGTCAGACTAGCGGGAGGTTTTACCTACGAGCAGTACTTC. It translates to CASSITIVRLAGGFTYEQYF. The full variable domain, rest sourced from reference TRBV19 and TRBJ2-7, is DGGITQSPKYLFRKEGQNVTLSCEQNLNHDAMYWYRQDPGQGLRLIYYSQIVNDFQKGDIAEGYSVSREKKESFPLTVTSAQKNPTAFYLCASSITIVRLAGGFTYEQYFGPGTRLTVT.

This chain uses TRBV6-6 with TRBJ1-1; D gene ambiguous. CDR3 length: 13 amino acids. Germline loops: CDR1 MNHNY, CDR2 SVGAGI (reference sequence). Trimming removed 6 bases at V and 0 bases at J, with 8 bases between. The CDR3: CASSPKMNTEAFF. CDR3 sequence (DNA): TGTGCCAGCAGCCCCAAGATGAACACTGAAGCTTTCTTT.

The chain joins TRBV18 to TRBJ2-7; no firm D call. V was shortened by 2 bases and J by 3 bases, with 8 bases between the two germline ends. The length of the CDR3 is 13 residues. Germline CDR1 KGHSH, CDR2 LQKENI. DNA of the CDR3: TGTGCCAGCTCACCAGATGCGAGCTACGAGCAGTACTTC. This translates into CASSPDASYEQYF. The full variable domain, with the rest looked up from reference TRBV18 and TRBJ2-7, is NAGVMQNPRHLVRRRGQEARLRCSPMKGHSHVYWYRQLPEEGLKFMVYLQKENIIDESGMPKERFSAEFPKEGPSILRIQQVVRGDSAAYFCASSPDASYEQYFGPGTRLTVT.

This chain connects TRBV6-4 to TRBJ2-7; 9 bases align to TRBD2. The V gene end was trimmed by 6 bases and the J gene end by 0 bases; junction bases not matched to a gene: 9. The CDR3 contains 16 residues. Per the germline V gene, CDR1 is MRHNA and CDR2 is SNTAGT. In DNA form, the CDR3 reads TGTGCCAGCAGACGCCCCGGGACTAGCAGCTCCTACGAGCAGTACTTC. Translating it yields CASRRPGTSSSYEQYF.